These 7 T cell receptor beta chains originate from one sample sequenced in a study of regulatory T cells in long-lasting Graves disease. Documented time point: persistent/refractory GD, antithyroid drugs over 5 years with positive TRAb. Researchers made the TCR library from RNA that was extracted from PBMCs. TCR beta libraries were built with iRepertoire HTBI primers and Arm-PCR of CDR3 regions. TCRdb redid the calling of the multiplex PCR reads with MiXCR, one entry per CDR3 protein. The sample includes approximately 470,000 distinct CDR3 sequences, around 20% seen only once; the top ten take about 7.8%. This specimen was peripheral blood mononuclear cells (PBMCs), taken when the disease was refractory, from a patient treated with antithyroid drugs. Receptor source: a female donor with Graves disease.

At least ten counts were recorded for this clonotype. This chain joins TRBV7-9 and TRBJ1-2; D is uncertain. Trimming took 3 bases from V and 7 from J, leaving 18 bases between them. The CDR3 sequence is 15 residues long. Germline V lookup: CDR1 SEHNR, CDR2 FQNEAQ (reference sequence). CDR3 coding DNA: TGTGCCAGCAGCTTCGATGGCAGTCAGCGCTCTGGCTACACCTTC. This gives the protein CASSFDGSQRSGYTF.

The rearrangement links TRBV2 to TRBJ2-7; D gene uncertain. Per germline, CDR1 SNHLY and CDR2 FYNNEI. Deletions cut 6 bases from V and 6 bases from J, with 24 bases between. The CDR3 runs 16 residues. CDR3 DNA: TGTGCCAGCAGCCCCGAGGTCCCGTCTATTTCTAGCGAGCAGTACTTC. It is translated as CASSPEVPSISSEQYF. The full variable domain, its missing parts supplied by reference TRBV2 and TRBJ2-7, is EPEVTQTPSHQVTQMGQEVILRCVPISNHLYFYWYRQILGQKVEFLVSFYNNEISEKSEIFDDQFSVERPDGSNFTLKIRSTKLEDSAMYFCASSPEVPSISSEQYFGPGTRLTVT.

This clonotype was detected a few times. This chain connects TRBV27 to TRBJ2-3, with 7 bases that match TRBD2. This CDR3 comprises 15 residues. The V and J ends lost 6 bases and 6 bases, in that order; junction bases with no gene match: 12. Germline V gives CDR1 MNHEY, CDR2 SMNVEV (reference sequence). CDR3 sequence: CASSPGTTPADTQYF. In nucleotides, the CDR3 is TGTGCCAGCAGCCCCGGGACTACCCCAGCTGATACGCAGTATTTT.

Many counts were recorded for this clonotype. This chain joins TRBV3-1 and TRBJ1-2, with D uncertain. The V end was cut by 0 bases, the J end by 9 bases, with 5 bases between. Germline V lookup: CDR1 LGHDT, CDR2 YNNKEL (reference sequence). The CDR3 sequence is 11 residues long. The CDR3: CASSQDRSYTF. CDR3 coding DNA: TGTGCCAGCAGCCAAGATCGGAGCTACACCTTC.

This clonotype was counted between two and nine times. The chain combines TRBV30 with TRBJ1-1; no reliable D call. CDR3 length: 12 residues. Trimming cost V 6 bases and J 11 bases, with 19 bases left between them. Germline V CDR1 and CDR2: GTSNPN, SVGIG (reference sequence). The CDR3 here is CACSELSGKAFF. In DNA, the CDR3 is TGTGCCTGCTCAGAATTGTCTGGGAAGGCTTTCTTT. Full variable domain (remainder filled in from reference TRBV30 and TRBJ1-1): SQTIHQWPATLVQPVGSPLSLECTVEGTSNPNLYWYRQAAGRGLQLLFYSVGIGQISSEVPQNLSASRPQDRQFILSSKKLLLSDSGFYLCACSELSGKAFFGQGTRLTVV.

The table lists this clonotype with many counts. The chain is built from TRBV25-1 and TRBJ1-1; no definite D call. The V end was cut by 4 bases, the J end by 1 base, with 16 bases between. Germline V gives CDR1 MGHDK, CDR2 SYGVNS. This CDR3 is 16 amino acids long. The CDR3 sequence is CASSGVSTTGNTEAFF. CDR3 nucleotides: TGTGCCAGCAGTGGCGTCAGTACGACGGGGAACACTGAAGCTTTCTTT.

Details on this clonotype: With a much larger clone just one base away, this may be a read error. In this CDR3 the conserved last residue, phenylalanine or tryptophan, is missing, so a read error is likely. The chain employs TRBV30 and TRBJ1-1; D gene unclear. Germline V lookup: CDR1 GTSNPN, CDR2 SVGIG (reference sequence). Trimming took off 7 bases at V and 6 bases at J, with 12 bases between the two ends. The CDR3 consists of 11 residues. CDR3 DNA sequence: TGTGCCTTCAAAAAGGAGTCTGAAGCTTTCTCT. It is translated as CAFKKESEAFS.